The entry that follows covers one T cell receptor (beta chain) sequence. The sample comes from a study of glioma-infiltrating T cells after dendritic cell vaccination. The table came from immunoSEQ multiplex PCR; TCRdb's copy has only in-frame clones and leaves some out. This sample has 85,000 to 95,000 clones, with 70% to 90% found just once. This CDR3 contains 14 residues. Per the germline V gene, CDR1 is LNHDA and CDR2 is SQIVND (reference sequence). V trimming: 3 bases; J trimming: 8 bases; junction bases outside the gene matches: 8. The chain joins TRBV19 to TRBJ1-1; 8 nucleotides line up with TRBD1. This clonotype originated in a human donor with glioblastoma. Sequenced here: blood, sampled before dendritic cell vaccination. CDR3 bases: TGTGCCAGTAGTATGTCGACGGGACAGGTGGAAGCTTTCTTT. Protein product: CASSMSTGQVEAFF.